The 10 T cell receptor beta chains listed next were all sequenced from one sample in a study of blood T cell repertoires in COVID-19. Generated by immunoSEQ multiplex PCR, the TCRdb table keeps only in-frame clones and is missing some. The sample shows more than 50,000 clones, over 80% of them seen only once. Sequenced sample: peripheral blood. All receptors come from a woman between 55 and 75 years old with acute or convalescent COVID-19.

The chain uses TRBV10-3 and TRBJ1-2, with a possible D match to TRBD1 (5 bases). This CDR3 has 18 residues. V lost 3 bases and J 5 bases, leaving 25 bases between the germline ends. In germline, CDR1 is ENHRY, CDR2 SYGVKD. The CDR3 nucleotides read TGTGCCATCAGTGAAAGTGGTGGCAGGGCTTCTCGCCGGTATGGCTACACCTTC. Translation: CAISESGGRASRRYGYTF.

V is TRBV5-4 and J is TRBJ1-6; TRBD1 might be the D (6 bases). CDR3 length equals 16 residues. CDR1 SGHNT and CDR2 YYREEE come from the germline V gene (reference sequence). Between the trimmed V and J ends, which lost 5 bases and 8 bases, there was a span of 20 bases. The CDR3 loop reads CASRRTQGLPYSPLHF. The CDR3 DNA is TGTGCCAGCAGGCGAACACAGGGCCTCCCCTATTCACCCCTCCACTTT.

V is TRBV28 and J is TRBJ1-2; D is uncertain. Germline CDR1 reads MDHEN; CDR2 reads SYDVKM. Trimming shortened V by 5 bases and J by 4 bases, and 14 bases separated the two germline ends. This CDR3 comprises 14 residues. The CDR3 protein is CASSGEGGIYGYTF. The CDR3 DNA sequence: TGTGCCAGCAGTGGGGAAGGAGGGATCTATGGCTACACCTTC.

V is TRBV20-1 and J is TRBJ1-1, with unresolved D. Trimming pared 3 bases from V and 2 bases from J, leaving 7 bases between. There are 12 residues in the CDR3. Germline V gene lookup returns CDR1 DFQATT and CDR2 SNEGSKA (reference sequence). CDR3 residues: CSASKYNTEAFF. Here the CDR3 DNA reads TGCAGTGCTAGTAAATATAACACTGAAGCTTTCTTT.

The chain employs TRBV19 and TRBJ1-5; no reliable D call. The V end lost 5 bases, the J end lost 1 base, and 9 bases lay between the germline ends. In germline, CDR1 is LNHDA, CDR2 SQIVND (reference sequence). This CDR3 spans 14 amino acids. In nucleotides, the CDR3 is TGTGCCAGTAGTGTCAGACTCAGCAATCAGCCCCAGCATTTT. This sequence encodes CASSVRLSNQPQHF.

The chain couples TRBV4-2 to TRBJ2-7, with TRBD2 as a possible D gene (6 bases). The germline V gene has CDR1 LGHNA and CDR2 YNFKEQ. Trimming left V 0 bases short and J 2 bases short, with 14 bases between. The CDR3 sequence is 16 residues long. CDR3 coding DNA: TGTGCCAGCAGCCAAGATCGCGGAGGGGCGGCCTACGAGCAGTACTTC. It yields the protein CASSQDRGGAAYEQYF.

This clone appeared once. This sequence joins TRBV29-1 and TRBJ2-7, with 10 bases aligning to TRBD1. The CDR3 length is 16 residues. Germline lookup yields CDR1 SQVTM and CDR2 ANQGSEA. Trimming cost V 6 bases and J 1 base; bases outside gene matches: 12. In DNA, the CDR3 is TGCAGCGTGATTGGACAGGGGGGAGGTAGGTCCTACGAGCAGTACTTC. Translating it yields CSVIGQGGGRSYEQYF.

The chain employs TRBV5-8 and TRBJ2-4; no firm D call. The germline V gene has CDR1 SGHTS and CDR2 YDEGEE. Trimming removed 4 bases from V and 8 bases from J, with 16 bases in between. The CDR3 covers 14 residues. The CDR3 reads CASSRSGTNHIQYF. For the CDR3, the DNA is TGTGCCAGCAGCCGATCGGGTACTAATCACATTCAGTACTTC.

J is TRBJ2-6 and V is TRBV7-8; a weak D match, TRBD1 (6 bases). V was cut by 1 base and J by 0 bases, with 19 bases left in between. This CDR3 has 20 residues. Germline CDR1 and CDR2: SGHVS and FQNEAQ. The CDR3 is CASSLGGGGAYPSGANVLTF. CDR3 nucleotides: TGTGCCAGCAGCTTAGGGGGTGGGGGCGCTTATCCCTCTGGGGCCAACGTCCTGACTTTC.

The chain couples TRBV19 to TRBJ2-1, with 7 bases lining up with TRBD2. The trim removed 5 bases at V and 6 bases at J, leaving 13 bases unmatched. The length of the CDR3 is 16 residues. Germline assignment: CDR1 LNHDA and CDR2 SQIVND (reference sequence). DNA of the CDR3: TGTGCCAGTAGTGACCGAATTCCCGGGACTATCAATGAGCAGTTCTTC. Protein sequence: CASSDRIPGTINEQFF.